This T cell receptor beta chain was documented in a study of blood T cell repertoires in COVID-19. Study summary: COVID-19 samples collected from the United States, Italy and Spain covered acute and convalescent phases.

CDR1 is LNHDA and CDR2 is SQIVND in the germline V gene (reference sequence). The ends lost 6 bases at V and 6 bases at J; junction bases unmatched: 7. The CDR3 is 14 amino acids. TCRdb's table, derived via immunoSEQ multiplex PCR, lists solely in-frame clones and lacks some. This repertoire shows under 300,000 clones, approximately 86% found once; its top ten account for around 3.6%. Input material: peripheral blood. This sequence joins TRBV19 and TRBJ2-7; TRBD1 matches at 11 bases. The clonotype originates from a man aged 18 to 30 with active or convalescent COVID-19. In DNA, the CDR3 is TGTGCCAGTAGCCCCGGGACAGGGGGGGCCGAGCAGTACTTC. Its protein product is CASSPGTGGAEQYF.